These 6 T cell receptor beta chains came from one sample sequenced in a study of blood T cell repertoires in COVID-19 (dated by TCRdb to about 2020). Libraries were made using the immunoSEQ multiplex PCR assay. The clones in this table, taken by TCRdb from immuneACCESS, are in-frame only. Not every clone is retained; where verified, under half of the shortfall comes from an unresolved V gene, and the cause of the rest is unknown. This sample gives approximately 170,000 clones in total; approximately 87% of them show up just once. Roughly 4% of the sample is taken by the ten largest. Material for sequencing was peripheral blood. Receptor source: a woman in her seventies with acute or convalescent COVID-19.

The rearrangement links TRBV4-2 to TRBJ1-2, with D tentatively TRBD1 (6 bases). The CDR3 extends over 15 amino acids. Germline CDR1 is LGHNA and CDR2 is YNFKEQ. V gave up 1 base and J gave up 0 bases, with 9 bases separating them. The CDR3 protein is CASSQGGGPNYGYTF. CDR3 in DNA: TGTGCCAGCAGCCAAGGGGGGGGGCCTAACTATGGCTACACCTTC.

The chain links TRBV19 to TRBJ1-2, with 9 bases that match TRBD1. This CDR3 is built from 13 residues. Germline values: CDR1 LNHDA, CDR2 SQIVND (reference sequence). J lost 6 bases, V lost 10 bases, and 9 bases had no gene match. In nucleotides, the CDR3 is TGTGCCACCAAAGACAGGGGGAGAGATGGCTACACCTTC. It specifies CATKDRGRDGYTF.

V is TRBV9 and J is TRBJ1-1; the D gene is possibly TRBD1 (6 bases). V dropped 2 bases and J dropped 4 bases, with 9 bases sitting between them. The CDR3 contains 13 residues. Germline V lookup: CDR1 SGDLS, CDR2 YYNGEE. The CDR3 loop reads CASSVPGVTEAFF. As DNA, the CDR3 is TGTGCCAGCAGCGTCCCAGGGGTCACTGAAGCTTTCTTT.

This chain uses TRBV5-8 with TRBJ2-1; 11 nucleotides agree with TRBD2. V dropped 4 bases and J dropped 4; count of bases not matched to a gene: 10. This CDR3 is built from 17 residues. CDR1 and CDR2 from the germline V gene are SGHTS and YDEGEE. The CDR3 protein is CASSQTSGSTLYNEQFF. The CDR3 coding sequence is TGTGCCAGCAGCCAAACTAGCGGGAGTACGTTATACAATGAGCAGTTCTTC.

The gene calls are TRBV3-1 (or the pseudogene TRBV3-2) and TRBJ2-3; tentative D call: TRBD2 (6 bases). The germline V and J ends were trimmed by 4 bases and 6 bases, with 11 bases remaining between them. Looked up from germline, CDR1 is LGHDT and CDR2 is YNNKEL (reference sequence). The CDR3 is 13 amino acids. In nucleotides, the CDR3 is TGTGCCAGCAGCCCCCTGGCGGGGGATACGCAGTATTTT. Its translation is CASSPLAGDTQYF.

This chain connects TRBV7-2 to TRBJ2-5, with 13 bases lining up with TRBD2. Germline CDR1 is SGHTA and CDR2 is FQGNSA. J was trimmed by 5 bases and V by 4 bases; bases with no gene match: 7. The CDR3 loop spans 16 amino acids. The CDR3 spells CASSWGLAGSGETQYF. Here the CDR3 DNA reads TGTGCCAGCAGCTGGGGACTAGCGGGATCGGGCGAGACCCAGTACTTC.